The next 24 T cell receptor beta chains were all read from a single sample in a study of T-cell reconstitution after alpha-beta-depleted transplantation in children. Unique molecular identifiers were incorporated into the prepared TCRbeta library. One entry per CDR3 protein results from TCRdb running MiXCR on the PCR reads. The table has 120,000 or so distinct CDR3 sequences, approximately 10% seen once. The sample consisted of PBMCs from the stem cell graft donor, taken from the stem cell graft. The source of these receptors is a human donor who donated a stem cell graft to a child with acute lymphoblastic leukemia.

This clonotype was recorded many times. This chain connects TRBV7-2 to TRBJ1-4; D unclear. Per germline, CDR1 SGHTA and CDR2 FQGNSA. Trimming cost V 3 bases and J 8 bases, with 16 bases left between them. This CDR3 is 15 amino acids long. The CDR3 reads CASSFGPQVSEKLFF. The CDR3 DNA reads TGTGCCAGCAGCTTCGGGCCCCAGGTCTCCGAAAAACTGTTTTTT.

V usage is TRBV28 and J usage is TRBJ1-1, with TRBD1 matching over 7 bases. The trim removed 2 bases at V and 5 bases at J, leaving 5 bases unmatched. CDR3 length: 14 amino acids. In germline, CDR1 is MDHEN, CDR2 SYDVKM. The CDR3 spells CASSLQGGGTEAFF. The CDR3, as DNA: TGTGCCAGCAGTTTACAAGGGGGCGGGACTGAAGCTTTCTTT.

This clonotype was seen repeatedly, ten times or more. V is TRBV21-1 and J is TRBJ2-2; TRBD1 reflects the table's D call only, with no check against the DNA. TRBV21-1 is annotated as a pseudogene. The CDR3 contains 14 residues. The CDR3 loop reads CANRDAGDTGELFF. In DNA form, the CDR3 reads TGTGCCAACAGAGACGCGGGGGACACCGGGGAGCTGTTTTTT.

This clonotype showed up just a few times. The genes are TRBV30 and TRBJ2-2, with D perhaps matching TRBD1 or TRBD2 (5 bases each). V lost 4 bases, J lost 4 bases, and 7 bases lay in between. Germline CDR1 reads GTSNPN; CDR2 reads SVGIG (reference sequence). This CDR3 region has 12 residues. The CDR3 sequence is CAWMGTTGELFF. CDR3 in DNA: TGTGCCTGGATGGGGACCACCGGGGAGCTGTTTTTT.

This clonotype was detected ten times or more. This chain joins TRBV6-1 and TRBJ1-1; 9 bases fit TRBD1. J gave up 9 bases and V 6 bases, and 8 bases lay outside the gene matches. Germline assignment: CDR1 MNHNS and CDR2 SASEGT. The CDR3 is made up of 13 amino acids. For the CDR3, the DNA is TGTGCCAGCAGACAGGGGGCAAGAGGTAAAGCTTTCTTT. It specifies CASRQGARGKAFF.

In this sample, this clonotype turned up many times. The chain combines TRBV18 with TRBJ2-5; no definite D call. The CDR3 consists of 12 residues. The germline V gene has CDR1 KGHSH and CDR2 LQKENI. Trimming cost V 5 bases and J 5 bases, with 9 bases left between them. CDR3 sequence reads: CASSSQTETQYF. The CDR3 DNA sequence: TGTGCCAGCTCATCCCAGACGGAGACCCAGTACTTC.

The sample holds many counts of this clonotype. The genes are TRBV9 and TRBJ2-7; TRBD2 matches 10 bases. Germline lookup yields CDR1 SGDLS and CDR2 YYNGEE. The CDR3 length is 17 residues. V lost 4 bases and J lost 3; bases outside the gene matches: 13. The CDR3 DNA reads as TGTGCCAGCAGCCCCCGATGGGTAGCGGGAGGAAACTACGAGCAGTACTTC. It translates to CASSPRWVAGGNYEQYF.

This clonotype was recorded at least ten times. J is TRBJ2-1 and V is TRBV20-1; D is ambiguous. There are 12 residues in the CDR3. V lost 1 base and J lost 7, with 8 bases in between. Germline V lookup: CDR1 DFQATT, CDR2 SNEGSKA (reference sequence). CDR3 in DNA: TGCAGTGCTAGAGGCAGGCGGAATGAGCAGTTCTTC. Encoded protein: CSARGRRNEQFF.

This clonotype was detected many times. The V and J genes are TRBV20-1 and TRBJ2-1; D is unclear. Germline V CDR1 and CDR2: DFQATT, SNEGSKA (reference sequence). The V end was cut by 5 bases, the J end by 7 bases, with 15 bases between. The CDR3 covers 13 residues. CDR3 sequence: CSAPDHLGNEQFF. The CDR3 DNA sequence: TGCAGTGCTCCGGACCACCTTGGGAATGAGCAGTTCTTC.

This clonotype has at least ten counts. The chain joins TRBV20-1 to TRBJ2-5; D is perhaps TRBD1 (6 bases). CDR3 length equals 14 residues. Germline lookup yields CDR1 DFQATT and CDR2 SNEGSKA (reference sequence). V shed 3 bases and J shed 1 base, with 12 bases lying between them. CDR3 coding DNA: TGCAGTGCTAGGAAGACAGGTACCCAAGAGACCCAGTACTTC. The encoded protein is CSARKTGTQETQYF.

This clonotype was observed many times. The chain recombines TRBV29-1 with TRBJ2-2; 8 bases map to TRBD1. V lost 5 bases, J lost 2 bases, and 4 bases stayed unmatched. This CDR3 has 14 amino acids. Germline CDR1 SQVTM, CDR2 ANQGSEA. The CDR3: CSVRDRLNTGELFF. CDR3 coding DNA: TGCAGCGTTCGGGACAGGCTAAACACCGGGGAGCTGTTTTTT.

This clonotype has at least ten counts. The V call is TRBV20-1, the J call TRBJ1-1; 7 bases fit TRBD1. Germline CDR1 reads DFQATT; CDR2 reads SNEGSKA (reference sequence). The CDR3 is 12 residues long. CDR3 sequence: CRRDSMNTEAFF. The DNA of the CDR3 is TGCAGGAGGGACAGTATGAACACTGAAGCTTTCTTT.

This chain links TRBV12-5 with TRBJ2-2; D is tentatively TRBD1 or TRBD2 (5 bases each). V shed 6 bases and J shed 1 base, with 9 bases lying between them. This CDR3 spans 14 amino acids. In germline, CDR1 is LGHNT, CDR2 FRNRAP. CDR3 residues: CASGTGRNTGELFF. The CDR3, as DNA: TGTGCTAGTGGGACGGGACGGAACACCGGGGAGCTGTTTTTT.

This clonotype was found many times. The rearrangement links TRBV7-6 to TRBJ2-7; D is unclear. This CDR3 region has 14 residues. V was pared by 3 bases and J by 3 bases, with 12 bases between. Germline V gene data show CDR1 as SGHVS and CDR2 as FNYEAQ. Written as DNA, the CDR3 is TGTGCCAGCAGCTTGGGAATGGTCGACTACGAGCAGTACTTC. Protein product: CASSLGMVDYEQYF. Variable domain in full (rest from reference TRBV7-6 and TRBJ2-7): GAGVSQSPRYKVTKRGQDVALRCDPISGHVSLYWYRQALGQGPEFLTYFNYEAQQDKSGLPNDRFSAERPEGSISTLTIQRTEQRDSAMYRCASSLGMVDYEQYFGPGTRLTVT.

This clonotype was recorded many times. V is TRBV18 and J is TRBJ1-1; D unresolved. Trimming shortened V by 4 bases and J by 0 bases, and 9 bases separated the two germline ends. Germline CDR1 and CDR2: KGHSH and LQKENI. This CDR3 spans 14 amino acids. CDR3 protein: CASSHGGMNTEAFF. In DNA form, the CDR3 reads TGTGCCAGCTCACACGGAGGCATGAACACTGAAGCTTTCTTT.

This clonotype was observed at least ten times. This rearrangement joins TRBV5-1 to TRBJ2-7; 9 positions agree with TRBD1. This CDR3 comprises 14 residues. J lost 5 bases, V lost 2 bases, and 5 bases had no gene match. The germline V gene has CDR1 SGHRS and CDR2 YFSETQ. In nucleotides, the CDR3 is TGCGCCAGCAGCTTTGGGACAGGGACGGACGAGCAGTACTTC. Translation: CASSFGTGTDEQYF. The variable domain in full, completed from reference TRBV5-1 and TRBJ2-7, reads KAGVTQTPRYLIKTRGQQVTLSCSPISGHRSVSWYQQTPGQGLQFLFEYFSETQRNKGNFPGRFSGRQFSNSRSEMNVSTLELGDSALYLCASSFGTGTDEQYFGPGTRLTVT.

This clonotype was counted ten times or more. This rearrangement joins TRBV20-1 to TRBJ2-5; 8 bases fit TRBD1. Unmatched junction bases numbered 2, after V lost 0 bases and J lost 5 bases. CDR1 DFQATT and CDR2 SNEGSKA come from the germline V gene (reference sequence). This CDR3 has 13 residues. This CDR3 reads CSARDRGRETQYF. For the CDR3, the DNA is TGCAGTGCTAGAGACAGGGGGCGCGAGACCCAGTACTTC.

At least ten counts were recorded for this clonotype. The J gene is TRBJ2-3, the V gene TRBV7-2; a possible D gene is TRBD2 (5 bases). The germline gives CDR1 SGHTA, CDR2 FQGNSA. The CDR3 has 16 amino acids. With 1 base removed from V and 4 bases from J, the gap between germline ends came to 15 bases. Written as DNA, the CDR3 is TGTGCCAGCAGCTTAGTCGGGTGGGAGTTCCCAGATACGCAGTATTTT. Translated: CASSLVGWEFPDTQYF.

In this sample, this clonotype turned up many times. This chain links TRBV7-2 with TRBJ1-4; tentative D call: TRBD1 (5 bases). The CDR3 is 14 amino acids. Germline loops: CDR1 SGHTA, CDR2 FQGNSA. The V gene lost 4 bases and the J gene lost 4 bases, with 10 bases spanning the gap. The CDR3 nucleotides read TGTGCCAGCAGCTGGACGGGACTTAATGAAAAACTGTTTTTT. This sequence encodes CASSWTGLNEKLFF. The whole variable domain, remainder taken from reference TRBV7-2 and TRBJ1-4, is GAGVSQSPSNKVTEKGKDVELRCDPISGHTALYWYRQSLGQGLEFLIYFQGNSAPDKSGLPSDRFSAERTGGSVSTLTIQRTQQEDSAVYLCASSWTGLNEKLFFGSGTQLSVL.

This clonotype was seen ten or more times. The J gene is TRBJ2-3, the V gene TRBV6-5, with D maybe TRBD2 (7 bases). V was trimmed by 2 bases and J by 0 bases, leaving 12 bases between them. This CDR3 has 16 amino acids. Looked up from germline, CDR1 is MNHEY and CDR2 is SVGAGI. The CDR3 loop reads CASSYGGGASTDTQYF. In DNA, the CDR3 is TGTGCCAGCAGTTACGGAGGGGGGGCCAGCACAGATACGCAGTATTTT.

This clonotype was picked up many times. The chain employs TRBV12-3 or TRBV12-4 and TRBJ2-1; D gene uncertain. V was pared by 5 bases and J by 4 bases, with 6 bases between. The CDR3 sequence is 12 residues long. CDR3 protein: CASSLDYNEQFF. The CDR3 nucleotides read TGTGCCAGCAGTCTGGATTACAATGAGCAGTTCTTC.

The table lists this clonotype with many counts. V is TRBV12-3 or TRBV12-4 and J is TRBJ1-3, with D maybe TRBD1 (5 bases). The CDR3 has 16 residues. Trimming pared 7 bases from V and 7 bases from J, leaving 23 bases between. Here the CDR3 reads CASTSLVGPGGNTIYF. CDR3 coding DNA: TGTGCCAGCACCTCCTTAGTGGGGCCTGGGGGGAACACCATATATTTT.

This clonotype was counted at least ten times. This sequence joins TRBV9 and TRBJ2-1; no clear D gene. Per germline, CDR1 SGDLS and CDR2 YYNGEE. The CDR3 spans 14 residues. Trimming shortened V by 0 bases and J by 6 bases, and 10 bases separated the two germline ends. The DNA of the CDR3 is TGTGCCAGCAGCGTAGCCCCCGCCGGCAATGAGCAGTTCTTC. Translation gives CASSVAPAGNEQFF. The entire variable domain, with the rest obtained from reference TRBV9 and TRBJ2-1, is as follows: DSGVTQTPKHLITATGQRVTLRCSPRSGDLSVYWYQQSLDQGLQFLIQYYNGEERAKGNILERFSAQQFPDLHSELNLSSLELGDSALYFCASSVAPAGNEQFFGPGTRLTVL.

This clonotype was counted many times. The genes are TRBV12-3 or TRBV12-4 and TRBJ1-6; D is possibly TRBD1 (6 bases). This CDR3 comprises 15 residues. V was pared by 6 bases and J by 7 bases, with 16 bases between. The CDR3 reads CASRAQGLRNSPLHF. CDR3 nucleotides: TGTGCCAGCAGAGCCCAGGGGTTACGGAATTCACCCCTCCACTTT.